This paragraph reports one T cell receptor (beta chain). Its antigen remains unknown. This CDR3 has 16 residues. The germline CDR1 and CDR2 sequences are ENHRY and SYGVKD. V lost 10 bases to trimming and J lost 3 bases; unmatched junction nucleotides: 14. These data belong to a study of cytomegalovirus exposure and HLA in healthy donors. Study-wide points: Reports credit the classifier with highly specific, highly sensitive diagnosis of cytomegalovirus status. Most TCRs appeared rarely, but some public TCRs recurred in many donors.

Libraries were prepared by immunoSEQ multiplex PCR; TCRdb keeps only in-frame clonotypes and omits some of them. This sample has 200,000 or so clones, with approximately 88% found just once. This chain connects TRBV10-3 to TRBJ2-7, with 11 positions matching TRBD1. The clonotype comes from a man between 18 and 29 years old in good health and CMV-seropositive. Sequenced material: PBMCs. This CDR3 reads CATGGQGADSNYEQYF. The CDR3 DNA sequence: TGTGCCACCGGCGGACAGGGGGCGGATAGCAACTACGAGCAGTACTTC.